This passage covers 10 T cell receptor beta chains from one sample sequenced in a study of T cells in Graves' hyperthyroidism and ophthalmopathy. Amplification of TCR beta CDR3 regions was performed using RNA transcripts as template. An initial round of RT-PCR targeting the TCR CDR3 relied on the HTBI primer set. Each CDR3 protein gets one entry after TCRdb re-called the multiplex PCR reads with MiXCR. The sample has some 620,000 distinct CDR3 sequences; around 15% are singletons. The sample consisted of blood. All receptors derive from a woman under 40 with Graves' hyperthyroidism.

This clonotype was counted many times. This chain uses TRBV28 with TRBJ2-3; D ambiguous. Germline V lookup: CDR1 MDHEN, CDR2 SYDVKM. The V end was cut by 7 bases, the J end by 0 bases, with 8 bases between. This CDR3 has 13 amino acids. CDR3 DNA: TGTGCCAGCAAGCGCCCTAGCACAGATACGCAGTATTTT. This sequence encodes CASKRPSTDTQYF.

This clonotype was detected many times. CDR3 sequence (DNA): TGTGCCACCAGTGATAACCCGGGACTAGGACAAGAGACCCAGTACTTC. This translates into CATSDNPGLGQETQYF. This chain connects TRBV24-1 to TRBJ2-5; TRBD2 agrees at 8 bases. The V segment lost 3 bases and the J segment 2 bases; nucleotides outside the gene matches: 7. This CDR3 is 16 amino acids long. CDR1 KGHDR and CDR2 SFDVKD come from the germline V gene.

This clonotype was observed a few times. The J gene is TRBJ2-5, the V gene TRBV5-4; 11 nucleotides agree with TRBD2. Trimming cost V 2 bases and J 5 bases; bases outside gene matches: 8. Germline V CDR1 and CDR2: SGHNT, YYREEE (reference sequence). The CDR3 sequence is 16 residues long. CDR3 in amino acids: CASSFAGSGRAETQYF. The CDR3 nucleotides read TGTGCCAGCAGCTTCGCTGGTAGCGGGAGGGCCGAGACCCAGTACTTC.

This chain joins TRBV19 and TRBJ2-5; 7 bases match TRBD2. The CDR3 is 13 residues long. With 7 bases clipped from V and 6 bases from J, the junction kept 8 bases outside the gene matches. CDR1 and CDR2 (germline): LNHDA, SQIVND (reference sequence). CDR3 DNA: TGTGCCAGTACCCGCCGGGGGGAAAAGACCCAGTACTTC. This gives the protein CASTRRGEKTQYF.

This clonotype was seen ten or more times. The chain joins TRBV11-3 to TRBJ2-3, with no clear D. V was trimmed by 4 bases and J by 2 bases, leaving 7 bases between them. CDR3 length: 13 residues. The germline gives CDR1 SGHNT, CDR2 YENEEA. The CDR3 protein is CASSSAATDTQYF. CDR3 bases: TGTGCCAGCAGCTCCGCGGCCACAGATACGCAGTATTTT. The full variable domain, completed using reference TRBV11-3 and TRBJ2-3, is EAGVVQSPRYKIIEKKQPVAFWCNPISGHNTLYWYLQNLGQGPELLIRYENEEAVDDSQLPKDRFSAERLKGVDSTLKIQPAELGDSAVYLCASSSAATDTQYFGPGTRLTVL.

This clonotype was seen repeatedly, ten times or more. CDR3 bases: TGTGCCAGCAGCTTAGGCGGGAGAGCCGGGGAGCTGTTTTTT. Translated: CASSLGGRAGELFF. The rearrangement links TRBV11-3 to TRBJ2-2, with 7 nucleotides matching TRBD2. V was pared by 1 base and J by 6 bases, with 2 bases of the junction left unmatched. Germline V gene sequence: CDR1 SGHNT, CDR2 YENEEA. This CDR3 has 14 residues.

This clonotype was recorded at least ten times. The rearrangement links TRBV2 to TRBJ2-1; 11 bases agree with TRBD2. The germline V gene encodes CDR1 SNHLY and CDR2 FYNNEI. Trimming removed 10 bases from V and 9 bases from J; junction bases left unmatched: 11. The CDR3 has 14 residues. This CDR3 reads CATRWGTSGLEQFF. The CDR3 DNA reads as TGTGCCACCAGGTGGGGGACTAGCGGTCTTGAGCAGTTCTTC. Full variable domain (rest looked up from reference TRBV2 and TRBJ2-1): EPEVTQTPSHQVTQMGQEVILRCVPISNHLYFYWYRQILGQKVEFLVSFYNNEISEKSEIFDDQFSVERPDGSNFTLKIRSTKLEDSAMYFCATRWGTSGLEQFFGPGTRLTVL.

This clonotype has at least ten counts. This rearrangement joins TRBV10-3 to TRBJ2-7, with D possibly TRBD1 on 6 matching bases. V gave up 6 bases and J gave up 2 bases, with 14 bases separating them. Germline CDR1 is ENHRY and CDR2 is SYGVKD. The CDR3 runs 14 residues. CDR3 DNA sequence: TGTGCCATCAGCCCGAGGGACACAACCTACGAGCAGTACTTC. Residues: CAISPRDTTYEQYF.

This clonotype was recorded many times. V is TRBV13 and J is TRBJ2-7, with D possibly matching TRBD2 (6 bases). This CDR3 contains 12 residues. Per germline, CDR1 PRHDT and CDR2 FYEKMQ (reference sequence). V was clipped by 6 bases and J by 6 bases, with 12 bases between them. CDR3 sequence: CASSLRGSEQYF. The CDR3 DNA is TGTGCCAGCAGTCTGCGGGGCAGCGAGCAGTACTTC.

V and J are TRBV7-2 and TRBJ2-1; 9 positions agree with TRBD2. The V segment lost 6 bases and the J segment 8 bases; nucleotides outside the gene matches: 14. The CDR3 runs to 16 residues. Looked up from germline, CDR1 is SGHTA and CDR2 is FQGNSA. This CDR3 is CASRPWGSGRQDEQFF. The CDR3 DNA sequence: TGTGCCAGCAGGCCTTGGGGTAGCGGGAGACAGGATGAGCAGTTCTTC.